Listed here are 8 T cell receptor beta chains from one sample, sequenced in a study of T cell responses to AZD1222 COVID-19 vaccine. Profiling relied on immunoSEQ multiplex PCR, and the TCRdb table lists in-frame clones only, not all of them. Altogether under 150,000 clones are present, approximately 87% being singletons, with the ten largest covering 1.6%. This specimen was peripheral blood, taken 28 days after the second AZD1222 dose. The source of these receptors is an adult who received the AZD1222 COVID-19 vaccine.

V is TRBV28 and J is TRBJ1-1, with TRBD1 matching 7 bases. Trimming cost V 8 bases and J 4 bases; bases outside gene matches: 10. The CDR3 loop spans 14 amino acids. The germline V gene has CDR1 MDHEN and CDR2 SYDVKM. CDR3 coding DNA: TGTGCCAGCCTGGCCCAGGGGGGTGGCACTGAAGCTTTCTTT. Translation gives CASLAQGGGTEAFF. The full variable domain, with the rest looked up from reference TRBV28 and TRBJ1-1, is DVKVTQSSRYLVKRTGEKVFLECVQDMDHENMFWYRQDPGLGLRLIYFSYDVKMKEKGDIPEGYSVSREKKERFSLILESASTNQTSMYLCASLAQGGGTEAFFGQGTRLTVV.

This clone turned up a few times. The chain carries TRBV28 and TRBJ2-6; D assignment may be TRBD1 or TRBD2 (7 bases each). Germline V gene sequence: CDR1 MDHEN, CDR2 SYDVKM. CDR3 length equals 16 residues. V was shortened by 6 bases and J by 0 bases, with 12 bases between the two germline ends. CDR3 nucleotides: TGTGCCAGCAGCCAGGGGGGGTTCTCTGGGGCCAACGTCCTGACTTTC. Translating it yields CASSQGGFSGANVLTF.

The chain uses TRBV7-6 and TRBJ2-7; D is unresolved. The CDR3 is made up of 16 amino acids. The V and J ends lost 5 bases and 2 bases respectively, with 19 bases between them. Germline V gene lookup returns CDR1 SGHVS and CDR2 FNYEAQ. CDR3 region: CASSLTPTDGAYEQYF. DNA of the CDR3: TGTGCCAGCAGCCTCACACCAACAGACGGTGCCTACGAGCAGTACTTC.

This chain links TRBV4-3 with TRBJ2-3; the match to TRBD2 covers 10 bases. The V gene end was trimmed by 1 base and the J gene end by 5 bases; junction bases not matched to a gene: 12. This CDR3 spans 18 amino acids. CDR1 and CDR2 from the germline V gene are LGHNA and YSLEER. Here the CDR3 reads CASSQVWLAGAYGDTQYF. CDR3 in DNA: TGCGCCAGCAGCCAAGTCTGGCTAGCGGGAGCCTATGGAGATACGCAGTATTTT.

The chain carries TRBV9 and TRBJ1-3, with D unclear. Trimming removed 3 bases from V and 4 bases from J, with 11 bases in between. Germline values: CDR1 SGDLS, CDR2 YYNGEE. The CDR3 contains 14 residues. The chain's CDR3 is CASSEPSSGNTIYF. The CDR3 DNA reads TGTGCCAGCAGCGAACCTTCATCAGGAAACACCATATATTTT. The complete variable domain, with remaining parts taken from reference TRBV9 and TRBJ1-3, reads DSGVTQTPKHLITATGQRVTLRCSPRSGDLSVYWYQQSLDQGLQFLIQYYNGEERAKGNILERFSAQQFPDLHSELNLSSLELGDSALYFCASSEPSSGNTIYFGEGSWLTVV.

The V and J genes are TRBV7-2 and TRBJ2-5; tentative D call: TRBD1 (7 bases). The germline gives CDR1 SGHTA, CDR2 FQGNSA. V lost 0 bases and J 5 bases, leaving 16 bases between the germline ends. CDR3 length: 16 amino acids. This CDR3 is CASSLAQGGDRETQYF. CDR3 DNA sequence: TGTGCCAGCAGCTTAGCGCAGGGGGGAGATCGGGAGACCCAGTACTTC.

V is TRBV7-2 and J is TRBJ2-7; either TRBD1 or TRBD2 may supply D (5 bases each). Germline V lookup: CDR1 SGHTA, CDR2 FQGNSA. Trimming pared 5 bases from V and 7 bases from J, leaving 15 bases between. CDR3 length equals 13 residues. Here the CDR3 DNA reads TGTGCCAGCAGCCCCCACGGGACCGGAGAGCAGTACTTC. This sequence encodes CASSPHGTGEQYF.

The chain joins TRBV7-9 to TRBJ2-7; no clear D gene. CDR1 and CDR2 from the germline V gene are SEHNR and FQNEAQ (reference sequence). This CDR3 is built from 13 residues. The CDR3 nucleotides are TGTGCCAGCAGCTTATTGGGATCCTTCGAGCAGTACGTC. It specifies CASSLLGSFEQYV.